This T cell receptor beta chain comes out of a study of Ad26.COV2.S vaccination and SARS-CoV-2 variants. Looking at the study overall: Recipients of Ad26.COV2.S got it intramuscularly, once or twice 56 days apart. Study-wide findings and caveats: Across vaccine and placebo recipients, the breadth of non-spike TCRs was similar.

Generated by immunoSEQ multiplex PCR, the TCRdb table keeps only in-frame clones and is missing some. The table lists some 480,000 clones, around 88% of them singletons, with around 13% in the top ten. Germline CDR1 is MDHEN and CDR2 is SYDVKM. The CDR3 has 21 amino acids. Trimming stripped 5 bases from V and 0 bases from J, with 28 bases between. Treatment noted: around 19 received Ad26.COV2.S at low or high dose, single or two shots; five or six received placebo; per-sample allocation not given. Samples analyzed were those drawn on day 63 after the first vaccine or placebo injection. A remark on this clone: Its target is not known.

This chain joins TRBV28 and TRBJ1-4; the D gene is possibly TRBD1 (5 bases). The sequences come from peripheral blood, collected in a trial of Ad26.COV2.S vaccine versus placebo. This TCR derives from a person aged 18-65 years who received the Ad26.COV2.S COVID-19 vaccine or a placebo. CDR3: CASSPDPRVKSATSTNEKLFF. The CDR3 coding sequence is TGTGCCAGCAGTCCCGACCCCAGGGTAAAGTCGGCAACCTCAACTAATGAAAAACTGTTTTTT.